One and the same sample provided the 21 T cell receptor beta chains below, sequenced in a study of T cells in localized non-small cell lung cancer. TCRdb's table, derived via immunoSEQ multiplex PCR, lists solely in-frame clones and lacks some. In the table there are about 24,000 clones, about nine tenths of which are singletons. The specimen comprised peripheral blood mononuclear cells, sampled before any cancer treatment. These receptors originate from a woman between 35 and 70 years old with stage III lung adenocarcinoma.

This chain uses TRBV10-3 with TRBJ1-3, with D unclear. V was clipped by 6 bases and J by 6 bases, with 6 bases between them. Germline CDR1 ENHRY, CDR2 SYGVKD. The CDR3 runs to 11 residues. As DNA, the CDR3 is TGTGCCATCAGCCGAGAAAACACCATATATTTT. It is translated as CAISRENTIYF.

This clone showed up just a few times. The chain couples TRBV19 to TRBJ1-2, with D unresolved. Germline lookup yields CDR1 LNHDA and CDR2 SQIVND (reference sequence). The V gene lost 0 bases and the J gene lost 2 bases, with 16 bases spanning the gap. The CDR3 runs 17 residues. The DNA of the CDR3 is TGTGCCAGTAGTATAGATCTCCCATTGGGCCTCAACTATGGCTACACCTTC. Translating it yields CASSIDLPLGLNYGYTF.

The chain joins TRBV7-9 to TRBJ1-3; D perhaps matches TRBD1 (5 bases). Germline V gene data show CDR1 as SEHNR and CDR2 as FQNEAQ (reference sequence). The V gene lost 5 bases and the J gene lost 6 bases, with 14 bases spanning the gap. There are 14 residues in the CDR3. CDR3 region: CASSPRRGENTIYF. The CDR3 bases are TGTGCCAGCAGCCCCCGAAGGGGTGAAAACACCATATATTTT. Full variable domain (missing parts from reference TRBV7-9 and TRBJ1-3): DTGVSQNPRHKITKRGQNVTFRCDPISEHNRLYWYRQTLGQGPEFLTYFQNEAQLEKSRLLSDRFSAERPKGSFSTLEIQRTEQGDSAMYLCASSPRRGENTIYFGEGSWLTVV.

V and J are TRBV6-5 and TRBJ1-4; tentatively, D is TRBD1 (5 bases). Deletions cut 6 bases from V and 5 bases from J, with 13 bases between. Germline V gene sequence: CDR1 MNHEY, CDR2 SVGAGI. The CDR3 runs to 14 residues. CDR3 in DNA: TGTGCCAGCAGGCCCGGGACGGAGAATGAAAAACTGTTTTTT. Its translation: CASRPGTENEKLFF.

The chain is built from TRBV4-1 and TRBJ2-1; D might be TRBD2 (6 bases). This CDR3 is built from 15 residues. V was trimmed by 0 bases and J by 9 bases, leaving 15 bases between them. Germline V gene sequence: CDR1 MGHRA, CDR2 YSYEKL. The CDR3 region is CASSQDPGVVGEQFF. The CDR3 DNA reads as TGCGCCAGCAGCCAAGACCCGGGGGTCGTGGGTGAGCAGTTCTTC.

In DNA, the CDR3 is TGTGCCAGCAGCTTAGCGGGGTTAGGGAACATTCAGTACTTC. It translates to CASSLAGLGNIQYF. V and J are TRBV7-9 and TRBJ2-4, with D uncertain. This CDR3 has 14 residues. Germline V gene sequence: CDR1 SEHNR, CDR2 FQNEAQ (reference sequence). The V end was cut by 0 bases, the J end by 7 bases, with 10 bases between.

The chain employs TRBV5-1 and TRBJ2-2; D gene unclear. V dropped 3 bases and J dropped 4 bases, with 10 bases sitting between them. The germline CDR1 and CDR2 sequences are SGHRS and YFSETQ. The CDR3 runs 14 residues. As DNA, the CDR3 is TGCGCCAGCAGCTCGGGTTCGGCCACCGGGGAGCTGTTTTTT. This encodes CASSSGSATGELFF.

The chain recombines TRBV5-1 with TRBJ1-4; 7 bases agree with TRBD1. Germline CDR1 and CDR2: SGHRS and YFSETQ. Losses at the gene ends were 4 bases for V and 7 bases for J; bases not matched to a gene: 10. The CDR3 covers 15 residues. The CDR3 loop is CASSVDRVGSEKLFF. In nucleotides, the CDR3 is TGCGCCAGCAGCGTCGACAGGGTTGGGTCTGAAAAACTGTTTTTT.

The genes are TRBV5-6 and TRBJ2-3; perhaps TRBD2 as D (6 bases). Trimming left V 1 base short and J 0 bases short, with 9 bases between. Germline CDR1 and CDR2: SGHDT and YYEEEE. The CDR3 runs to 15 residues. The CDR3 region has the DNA TGTGCCAGCAGCTTGACGGGAGTTAGCACAGATACGCAGTATTTT. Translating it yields CASSLTGVSTDTQYF.

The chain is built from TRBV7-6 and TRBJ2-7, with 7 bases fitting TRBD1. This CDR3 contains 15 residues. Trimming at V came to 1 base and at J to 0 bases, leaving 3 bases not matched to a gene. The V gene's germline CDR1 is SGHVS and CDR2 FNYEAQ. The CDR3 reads CASSLEGGHSYEQYF. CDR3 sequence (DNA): TGTGCCAGCAGCTTAGAAGGGGGCCACTCCTACGAGCAGTACTTC.

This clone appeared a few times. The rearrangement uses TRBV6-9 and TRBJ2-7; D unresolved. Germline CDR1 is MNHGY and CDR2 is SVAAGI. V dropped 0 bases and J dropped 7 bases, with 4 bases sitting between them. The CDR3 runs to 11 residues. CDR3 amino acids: CASSYSLEQYF. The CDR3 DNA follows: TGTGCCAGCAGTTATTCGTTAGAGCAGTACTTC.

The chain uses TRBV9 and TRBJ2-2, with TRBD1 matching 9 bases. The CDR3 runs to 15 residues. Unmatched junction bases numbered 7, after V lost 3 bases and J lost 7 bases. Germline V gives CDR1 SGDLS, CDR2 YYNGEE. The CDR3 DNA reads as TGTGCCAGCAGCGCCCGGGACAGGGTCGGCGGGGAGCTGTTTTTT. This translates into CASSARDRVGGELFF.

The CDR3 spells CASSPRSGTATYEQYF. In DNA, the CDR3 is TGTGCCAGCTCACCACGCTCTGGGACAGCAACCTACGAGCAGTACTTC. The gene calls are TRBV18 and TRBJ2-7, with 7 nucleotides matching TRBD1. Trimming at V came to 1 base and at J to 2 bases, leaving 8 bases not matched to a gene. There are 16 residues in the CDR3. Per the germline V gene, CDR1 is KGHSH and CDR2 is LQKENI.

CDR3 DNA: TGTGCCAGCGAGGGCGGGGGGGGAGGTAATGAGCAGTTCTTC. It yields the protein CASEGGGGGNEQFF. The chain combines TRBV6-5 with TRBJ2-1; 9 bases line up with TRBD2. The CDR3 runs to 14 residues. The J segment lost 7 bases and the V segment lost 8 bases, leaving 9 bases of the junction unmatched. CDR1 is MNHEY and CDR2 is SVGAGI in the germline V gene.

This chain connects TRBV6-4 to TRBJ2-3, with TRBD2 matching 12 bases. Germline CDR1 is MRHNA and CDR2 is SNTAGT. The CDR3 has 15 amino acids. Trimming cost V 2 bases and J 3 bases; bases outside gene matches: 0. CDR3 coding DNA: TGTGCCAGCAGTGACGGGACTAGCGGGACAGATACGCAGTATTTT. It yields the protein CASSDGTSGTDTQYF.

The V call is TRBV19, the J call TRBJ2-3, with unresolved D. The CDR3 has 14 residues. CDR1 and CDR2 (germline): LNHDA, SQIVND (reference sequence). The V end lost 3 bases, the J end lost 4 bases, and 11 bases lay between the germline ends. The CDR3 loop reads CASSITGSADTQYF. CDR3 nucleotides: TGTGCCAGTAGTATTACCGGTAGTGCAGATACGCAGTATTTT.

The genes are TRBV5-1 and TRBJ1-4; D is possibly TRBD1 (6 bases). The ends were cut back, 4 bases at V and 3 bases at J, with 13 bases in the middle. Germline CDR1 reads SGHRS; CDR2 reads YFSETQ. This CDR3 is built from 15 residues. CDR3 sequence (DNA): TGCGCCAGCAGCCCGGGGGCAGGGTCTAATGAAAAACTGTTTTTT. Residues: CASSPGAGSNEKLFF.

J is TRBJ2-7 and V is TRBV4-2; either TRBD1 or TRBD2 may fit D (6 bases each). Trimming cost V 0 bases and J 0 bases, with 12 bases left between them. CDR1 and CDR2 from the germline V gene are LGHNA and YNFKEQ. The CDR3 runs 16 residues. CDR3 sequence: CASSQDHGGPSYEQYF. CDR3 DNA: TGTGCCAGCAGCCAAGATCACGGGGGCCCCTCCTACGAGCAGTACTTC.

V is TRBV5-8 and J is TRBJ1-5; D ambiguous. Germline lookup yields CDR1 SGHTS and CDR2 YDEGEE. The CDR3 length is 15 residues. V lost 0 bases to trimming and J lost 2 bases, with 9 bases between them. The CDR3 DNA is TGTGCCAGCAGCTTGGGGGTGTCGGGCAATCAGCCCCAGCATTTT. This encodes CASSLGVSGNQPQHF. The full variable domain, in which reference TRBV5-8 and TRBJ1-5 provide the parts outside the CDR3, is EAGVTQSPTHLIKTRGQQATLRCSPISGHTSVYWYQQALGLGLQFLLWYDEGEERNRGNFPPRFSGRQFPNYSSELNVNALELEDSALYLCASSLGVSGNQPQHFGDGTRLSIL.

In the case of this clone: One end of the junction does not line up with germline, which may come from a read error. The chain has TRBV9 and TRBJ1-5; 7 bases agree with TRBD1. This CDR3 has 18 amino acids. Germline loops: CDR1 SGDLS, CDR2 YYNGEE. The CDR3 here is CASSVGQGQLSSTQPQHF. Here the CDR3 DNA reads TGTGCCAGCAGCGTAGGACAGGGCCAGCTTAGCAGCACTCAGCCCCAGCATTTT.

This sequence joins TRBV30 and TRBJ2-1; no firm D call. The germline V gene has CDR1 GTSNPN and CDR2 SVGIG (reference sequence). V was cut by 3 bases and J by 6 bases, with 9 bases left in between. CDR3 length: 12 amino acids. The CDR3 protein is CAWRVHGNEQFF. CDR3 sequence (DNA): TGTGCCTGGAGAGTTCACGGCAATGAGCAGTTCTTC.